The present T cell receptor (beta chain) was sequenced within a study of cytomegalovirus exposure and HLA in healthy donors. 13 Jbeta primers and 60 Vbeta primers were used for the PCR. The table came from immunoSEQ multiplex PCR; TCRdb's copy has only in-frame clones and leaves some out. There are about 160,000 clones in the sample; nearly 80% occur only once, and around a tenth lies in the top ten. This clonotype was obtained from a man aged 18 to 29 in good health and CMV-seropositive. The source material was PBMCs.

CDR3 nucleotides: TGCGCCAGCAGCGGACAGGACAGGGGACCCCCCGAGCAGTACTTC. Its translation is CASSGQDRGPPEQYF. V usage is TRBV5-1 and J usage is TRBJ2-7, with TRBD1 identical over 9 bases. With 4 bases clipped from V and 6 bases from J, the junction kept 11 bases outside the gene matches. Looked up from germline, CDR1 is SGHRS and CDR2 is YFSETQ. The CDR3 is made up of 15 amino acids.